This T cell receptor beta chain appears in the sequencing data of a study of T-cell memory formation after mild COVID-19. As regards this clonotype: What it binds is not known.

The CDR3 is made up of 16 amino acids. Germline CDR1 reads MNHEY; CDR2 reads SVGAGI. Trimming removed 0 bases from V and 4 bases from J; junction bases left unmatched: 4. 5'RACE with constant-segment primers built TCRalpha and TCRbeta cDNA libraries with UMIs. TCRdb re-called the 5' RACE reads through MiXCR, storing one row per CDR3 protein. The sample yields 150,000 to 200,000 distinct CDR3 sequences, around 16% seen once. Findings and caveats of the study: Clones shrinking from day 15 to 85 showed even CD4/CD8 mixes; later expanders tilted CD4+. The CD4+ clones that contracted clustered mainly within CM and EM, and the CD8+ clones concentrated in EMRA. Second-wave clones with a day 37 peak had unconfirmed SARS-CoV-2 specificity.

Sequencing input: PBMCs or a T cell subset sorted from them (not recorded which). The chain combines TRBV6-5 with TRBJ2-1, with 9 bases matching TRBD2. The TCR originated in an adult woman who had mild COVID-19 (a few samples of this study predate the infection). Cell type and time point are not known. CDR3 sequence (DNA): TGTGCCAGCAGTTACTCGAGCGGGAGGATATACAATGAGCAGTTCTTC. It encodes CASSYSSGRIYNEQFF.